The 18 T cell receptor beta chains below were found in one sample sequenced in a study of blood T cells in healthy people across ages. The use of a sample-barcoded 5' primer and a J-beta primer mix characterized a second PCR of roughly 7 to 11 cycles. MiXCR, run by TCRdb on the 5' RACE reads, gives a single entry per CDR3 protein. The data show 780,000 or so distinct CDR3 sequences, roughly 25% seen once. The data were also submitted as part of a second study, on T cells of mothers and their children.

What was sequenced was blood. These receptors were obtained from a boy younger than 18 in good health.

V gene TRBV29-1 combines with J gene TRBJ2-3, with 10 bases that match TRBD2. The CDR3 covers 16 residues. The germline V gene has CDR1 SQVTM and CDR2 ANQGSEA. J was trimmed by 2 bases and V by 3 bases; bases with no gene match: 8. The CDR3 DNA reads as TGCAGCGTTGATGGGCTAGCGGGAGCTTTCACAGATACGCAGTATTTT. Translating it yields CSVDGLAGAFTDTQYF.

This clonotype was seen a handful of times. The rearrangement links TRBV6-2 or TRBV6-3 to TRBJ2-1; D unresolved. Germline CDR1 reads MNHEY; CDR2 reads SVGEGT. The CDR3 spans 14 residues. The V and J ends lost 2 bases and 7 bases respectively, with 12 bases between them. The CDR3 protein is CASSYEIRPNEQFF. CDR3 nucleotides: TGTGCCAGCAGTTACGAAATTAGACCGAATGAGCAGTTCTTC.

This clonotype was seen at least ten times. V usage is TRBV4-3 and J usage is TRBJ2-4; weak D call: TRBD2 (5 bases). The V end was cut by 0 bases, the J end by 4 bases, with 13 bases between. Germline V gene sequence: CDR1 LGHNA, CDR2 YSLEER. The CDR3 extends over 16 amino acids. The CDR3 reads CASSQDLDSPKNIQYF. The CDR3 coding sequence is TGCGCCAGCAGCCAAGATTTGGACTCCCCAAAAAACATTCAGTACTTC.

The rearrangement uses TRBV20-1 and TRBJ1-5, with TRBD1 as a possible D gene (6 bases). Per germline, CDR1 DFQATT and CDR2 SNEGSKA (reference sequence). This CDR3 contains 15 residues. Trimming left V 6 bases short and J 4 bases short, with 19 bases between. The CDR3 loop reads CSARMGGAGNQPQHF. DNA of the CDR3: TGCAGTGCCCGCATGGGGGGGGCAGGGAATCAGCCCCAGCATTTT.

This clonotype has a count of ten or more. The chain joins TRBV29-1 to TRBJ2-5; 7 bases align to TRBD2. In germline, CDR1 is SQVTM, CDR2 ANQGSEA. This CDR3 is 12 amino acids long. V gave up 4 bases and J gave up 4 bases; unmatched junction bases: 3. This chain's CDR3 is CSVGIAGETQYF. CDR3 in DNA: TGCAGCGTTGGAATAGCGGGAGAGACCCAGTACTTC.

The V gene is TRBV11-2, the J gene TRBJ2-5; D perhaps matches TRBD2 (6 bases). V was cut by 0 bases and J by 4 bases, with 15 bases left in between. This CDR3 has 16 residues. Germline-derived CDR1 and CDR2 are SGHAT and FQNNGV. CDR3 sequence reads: CASSLEFPGVGETQYF. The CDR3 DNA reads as TGTGCCAGCAGCTTAGAGTTCCCGGGAGTAGGAGAGACCCAGTACTTC.

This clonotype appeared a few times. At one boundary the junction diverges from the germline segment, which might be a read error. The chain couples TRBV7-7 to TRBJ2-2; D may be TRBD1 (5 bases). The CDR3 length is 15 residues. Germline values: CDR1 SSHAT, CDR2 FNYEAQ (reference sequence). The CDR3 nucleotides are TGTGCTAGCAGCTATCGCACAGGCAGGACCGGGGAGCTGTTTTTT. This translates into CASSYRTGRTGELFF.

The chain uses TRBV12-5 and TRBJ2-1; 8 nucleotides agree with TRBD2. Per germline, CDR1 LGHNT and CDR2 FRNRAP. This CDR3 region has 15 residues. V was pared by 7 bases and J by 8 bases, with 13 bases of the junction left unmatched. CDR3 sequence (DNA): TGTGCTAGTGCCACGGGGGCGGGGGGAGGCGATGAGCAGTTCTTC. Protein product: CASATGAGGGDEQFF.

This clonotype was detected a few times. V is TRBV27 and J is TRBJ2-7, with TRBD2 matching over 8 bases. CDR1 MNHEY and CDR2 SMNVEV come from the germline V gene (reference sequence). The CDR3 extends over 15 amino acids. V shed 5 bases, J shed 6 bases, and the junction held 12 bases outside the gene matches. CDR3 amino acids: CASSPLGLVYGEQYF. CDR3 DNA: TGTGCCAGCAGTCCCCTGGGACTAGTATACGGCGAGCAGTACTTC.

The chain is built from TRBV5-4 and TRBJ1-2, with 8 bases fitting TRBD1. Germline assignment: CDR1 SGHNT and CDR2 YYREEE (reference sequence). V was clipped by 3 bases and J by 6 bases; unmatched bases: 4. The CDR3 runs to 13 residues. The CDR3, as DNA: TGTGCCAGCAGCTGGGGGACAGGAGATGGCTACACCTTC. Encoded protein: CASSWGTGDGYTF.

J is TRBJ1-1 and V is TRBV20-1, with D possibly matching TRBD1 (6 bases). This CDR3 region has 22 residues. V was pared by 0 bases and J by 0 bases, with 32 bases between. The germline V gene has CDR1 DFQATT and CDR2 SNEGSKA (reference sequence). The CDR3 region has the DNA TGCAGTGCTAGAGATGGGGGGCGGACGGCGTCTAGTCTACGCCCGATGAACACTGAAGCTTTCTTT. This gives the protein CSARDGGRTASSLRPMNTEAFF.

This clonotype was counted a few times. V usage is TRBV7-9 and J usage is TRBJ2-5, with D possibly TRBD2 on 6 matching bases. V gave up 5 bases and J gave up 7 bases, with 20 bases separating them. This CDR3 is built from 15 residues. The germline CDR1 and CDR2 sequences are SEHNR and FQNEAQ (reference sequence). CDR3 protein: CASSPMGTLKGTQYF. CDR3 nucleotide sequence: TGTGCCAGCAGCCCTATGGGGACTCTCAAGGGGACCCAGTACTTC.

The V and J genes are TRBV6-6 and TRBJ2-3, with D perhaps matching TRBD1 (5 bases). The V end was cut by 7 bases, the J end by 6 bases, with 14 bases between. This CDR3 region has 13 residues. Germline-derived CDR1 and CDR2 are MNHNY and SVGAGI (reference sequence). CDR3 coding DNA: TGTGCCAGCACTGGGGCCACTACGGATACGCAGTATTTT. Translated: CASTGATTDTQYF.

The CDR3 loop is CASSLAGAQRAEQFF. CDR3 bases: TGCGCCAGCAGCTTAGCGGGAGCCCAACGGGCTGAGCAGTTCTTC. This rearrangement joins TRBV5-1 to TRBJ2-1; TRBD2 aligns across 8 bases. This CDR3 region has 15 residues. The germline V gene encodes CDR1 SGHRS and CDR2 YFSETQ. V lost 2 bases to trimming and J lost 9 bases; unmatched junction nucleotides: 10.

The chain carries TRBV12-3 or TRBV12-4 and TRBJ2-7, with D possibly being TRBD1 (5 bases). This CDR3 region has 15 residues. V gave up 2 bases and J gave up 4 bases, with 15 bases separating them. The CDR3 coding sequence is TGTGCCAGCAGTTTATCACGCAAGGGGCGGTACGAGCAGTACTTC. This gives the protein CASSLSRKGRYEQYF.

CDR3 in amino acids: CASSFLFARANLIEAFF. The CDR3 nucleotides are TGTGCCAGCAGTTTTCTGTTTGCCAGGGCTAATCTTATTGAAGCTTTCTTT. The chain combines TRBV12-3 or TRBV12-4 with TRBJ1-1; D perhaps matches TRBD1 (5 bases). V shed 3 bases and J shed 7 bases, with 24 bases lying between them. The CDR3 has 17 amino acids.

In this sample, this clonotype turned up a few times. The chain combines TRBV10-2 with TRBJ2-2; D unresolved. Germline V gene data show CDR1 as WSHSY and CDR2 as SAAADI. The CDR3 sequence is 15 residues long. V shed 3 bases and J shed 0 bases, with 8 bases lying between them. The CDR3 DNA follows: TGCGCCAGCAGTGACTGGACGGCGAACACCGGGGAGCTGTTTTTT. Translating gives CASSDWTANTGELFF.

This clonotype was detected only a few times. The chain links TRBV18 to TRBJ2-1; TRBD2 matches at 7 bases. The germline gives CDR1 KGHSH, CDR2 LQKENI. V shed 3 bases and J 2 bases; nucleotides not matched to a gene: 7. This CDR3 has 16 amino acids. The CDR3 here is CASSPGEGVTYNEQFF. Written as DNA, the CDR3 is TGTGCCAGCTCACCCGGGGAGGGAGTGACCTACAATGAGCAGTTCTTC.